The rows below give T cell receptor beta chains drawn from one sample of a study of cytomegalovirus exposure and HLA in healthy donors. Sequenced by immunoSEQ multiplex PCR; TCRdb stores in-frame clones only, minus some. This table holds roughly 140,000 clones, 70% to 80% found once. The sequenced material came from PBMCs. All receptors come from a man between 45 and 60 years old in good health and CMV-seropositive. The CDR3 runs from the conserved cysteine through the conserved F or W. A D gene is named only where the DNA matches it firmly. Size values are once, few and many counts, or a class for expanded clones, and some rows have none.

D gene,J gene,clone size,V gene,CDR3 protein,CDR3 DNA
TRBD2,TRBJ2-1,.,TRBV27,CASSLFPVTSAGVSYNEQFF,TGTGCCAGCAGTTTATTCCCCGTAACGTCAGCGGGAGTTTCCTACAATGAGCAGTTCTTC
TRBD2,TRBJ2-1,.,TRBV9,CASSVVSGRTYNEQFF,TGTGCCAGCAGCGTAGTTAGCGGGAGGACCTACAATGAGCAGTTCTTC
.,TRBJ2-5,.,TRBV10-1,CASSSPGSETQYF,TGCGCCAGCAGTTCCCCCGGTAGCGAGACCCAGTACTTC
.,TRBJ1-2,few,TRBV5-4,CAVRGSLNYGYTF,TGTGCCGTCCGGGGGTCGCTGAACTATGGCTACACCTTC
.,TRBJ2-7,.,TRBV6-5,CASARNRVHEQYF,TGTGCCAGCGCTAGGAACAGGGTACACGAGCAGTACTTC
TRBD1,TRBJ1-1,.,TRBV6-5,CASSYAPDRATEAFF,TGTGCCAGCAGTTACGCCCCGGACAGGGCCACTGAAGCTTTCTTT
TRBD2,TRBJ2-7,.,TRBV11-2,CASSLGLAGSYEQYF,TGTGCCAGCAGCTTGGGGCTAGCGGGATCTTACGAGCAGTACTTC
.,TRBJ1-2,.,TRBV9,CASSVAGNYGYTF,TGTGCCAGCAGCGTAGCAGGAAACTATGGCTACACCTTC
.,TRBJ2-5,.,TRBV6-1,CASRDVGRIQETQYF,TGTGCCAGCAGGGATGTGGGGCGGATTCAAGAGACCCAGTACTTC
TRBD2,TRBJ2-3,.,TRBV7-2,CASSLVSGSRVDTQYF,TGTGCCAGCAGCTTAGTCAGCGGGAGTCGAGTAGATACGCAGTATTTT
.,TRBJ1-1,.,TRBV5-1,CASSFNRANTEAFF,TGCGCCAGCAGCTTCAACAGGGCGAACACTGAAGCTTTCTTT
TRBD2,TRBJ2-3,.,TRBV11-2,CASSLAGSADTQYF,TGTGCCAGCAGCCTAGCGGGATCAGCAGATACGCAGTATTTT
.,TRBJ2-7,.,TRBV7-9,CSSSSGWGREHEQYF,TGTTCCAGCAGCTCCGGCTGGGGGCGGGAGCACGAGCAGTACTTC
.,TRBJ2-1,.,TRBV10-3,CAISGGDRRREQFF,TGTGCCATCAGTGGGGGAGACAGGAGGCGGGAGCAGTTCTTC
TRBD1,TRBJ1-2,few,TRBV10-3,CAISENRGVGGYTF,TGTGCCATCAGTGAGAACAGGGGAGTTGGTGGCTACACCTTC
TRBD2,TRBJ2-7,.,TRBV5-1,CASSNTTSGSTEQYF,TGCGCCAGCAGCAACACCACTAGCGGGAGTACCGAGCAGTACTTC
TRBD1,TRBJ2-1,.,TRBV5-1,CASSLGQGYNEQFF,TGCGCCAGCAGCTTGGGACAGGGGTACAATGAGCAGTTCTTC
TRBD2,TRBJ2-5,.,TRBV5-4,CASGSGTSGQETQYF,TGTGCCAGCGGCTCCGGGACTAGCGGCCAAGAGACCCAGTACTTC
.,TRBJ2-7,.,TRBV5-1,CASSSQGYEQYF,TGCGCCAGCAGCTCCCAGGGGTACGAGCAGTACTTC
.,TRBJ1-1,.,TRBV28,CASSPGGVKGAFF,TGTGCCAGCAGTCCCGGGGGGGTTAAAGGGGCTTTCTTT
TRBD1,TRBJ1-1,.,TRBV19,CATSGQGNMNTEAFF,TGTGCCACCTCCGGACAGGGAAACATGAACACTGAAGCTTTCTTT
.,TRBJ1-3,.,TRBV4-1,CASSQGTISGNTIYF,TGCGCCAGCAGCCAAGGGACAATCTCTGGAAACACCATATATTTT
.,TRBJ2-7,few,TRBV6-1,CASSEVGLSYEQYF,TGTGCCAGCAGTGAAGTGGGACTTTCCTACGAGCAGTACTTC
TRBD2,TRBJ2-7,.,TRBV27,CASSFTSGHSYEQYF,TGTGCCAGCAGTTTCACTAGCGGACACTCCTACGAGCAGTACTTC
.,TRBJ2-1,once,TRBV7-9,CASRGLRDNRYNEQFF,TGTGCCAGCAGGGGTTTACGGGACAACCGATACAATGAGCAGTTCTTC
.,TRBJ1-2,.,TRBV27,CASSLSAAGGYTF,TGTGCCAGCAGTTTGTCGGCTGCGGGGGGCTACACCTTC
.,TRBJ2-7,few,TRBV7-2,CASSLITLTGEQYF,TGTGCCAGCAGCTTAATTACCCTTACGGGGGAGCAGTACTTC
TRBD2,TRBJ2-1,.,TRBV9,CASSVGRGFAEQFF,TGTGCCAGCAGCGTAGGGCGGGGGTTCGCTGAGCAGTTCTTC
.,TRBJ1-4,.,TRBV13,CASSSGKSLKLFF,TGTGCCAGCAGCTCGGGGAAAAGTTTGAAACTGTTTTTT
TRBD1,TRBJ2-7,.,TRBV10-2,CASRPGQGRREQYF,TGCGCCAGCAGGCCGGGACAGGGGAGGAGGGAGCAGTACTTC
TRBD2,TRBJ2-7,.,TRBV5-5,CASSRGGYYEQYF,TGTGCCAGCAGCCGCGGGGGGTACTACGAGCAGTACTTC
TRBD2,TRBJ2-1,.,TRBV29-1,CSVEDRSGTSAVDEQFF,TGCAGCGTTGAAGACCGATCCGGGACTAGCGCGGTGGATGAGCAGTTCTTC
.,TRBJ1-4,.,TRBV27,CASSLSRAINEKLFF,TGTGCCAGCAGTTTATCGAGGGCAATTAATGAAAAACTGTTTTTT
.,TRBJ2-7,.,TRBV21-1,CASSDNEHTAYEQYF,TGTGCCAGCAGCGATAACGAACACACAGCCTACGAGCAGTACTTC
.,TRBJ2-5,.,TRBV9,CASSVDSQETQYF,TGTGCCAGCAGCGTCGACAGCCAAGAGACCCAGTACTTC